Sequencing of this T cell receptor (beta chain) was carried out in a study of identical twins. Germline values: CDR1 MNHEY, CDR2 SMNVEV (reference sequence). Trimming removed 2 bases at V and 8 bases at J, with 10 bases between. The CDR3 has 12 amino acids. This clonotype came up a few times. From the 5' RACE reads, TCRdb called clonotypes with MiXCR, one entry per CDR3 protein. The data hold under 500,000 distinct CDR3 sequences, with roughly 13% observed a single time. This sample also belongs to another study, concerning yellow fever vaccine responses in identical twins.

Input material: CD4+ T cells sorted from blood. The V call is TRBV27, the J call TRBJ2-7, with D possibly matching TRBD1 (5 bases). This TCR came from a woman under 30 in good health. CDR3 DNA: TGTGCCAGCAGTTTAAGGGGCGCGCAGCAGTACTTC. It codes for CASSLRGAQQYF.